The clone carrying this TCR beta chain was recorded only once. Treatment in this sample: oral pan-JAK inhibitor, 5-10 mg twice daily. This sample was included in a study of CD8+ T cells in alopecia areata. Looked up from germline, CDR1 is SGHRS and CDR2 is YFSETQ. The CDR3 is 17 residues long. Trimming stripped 6 bases from V and 7 bases from J, with 26 bases between. The authors extracted RNA and reverse transcribed it into cDNA as the sequencing template. Here immunoSEQ multiplex PCR was the method, and the copy in TCRdb shows in-frame clones only, minus some. The sample has about 42,000 clones; around three fifths are singletons.

Material: CD8+ T cells sorted from blood, obtained at week 4, from a patient treated with tofacitinib. This TCR was recovered from a human donor with alopecia areata. This sequence joins TRBV5-1 and TRBJ1-5, with unresolved D. CDR3 nucleotides: TGCGCCAGCACCCGGGTACCGGTAACCACCCGGGCCCAGCCCCAGCATTTT. Residues: CASTRVPVTTRAQPQHF.